This T cell receptor (beta chain) was found in a study of blood T cells in healthy people across ages. General study findings and limits: Strong correlation existed between TCR beta diversity and naive T cell percentage.

V lost 7 bases, J lost 1 base, and 21 bases stayed unmatched. This CDR3 has 19 residues. Germline lookup yields CDR1 SGHRS and CDR2 YFSETQ. With respect to this clonotype: The antigen remains undetermined.

Sample-barcoded 5' priming and a J-beta primer mix drove a second PCR of roughly 6 to 12 cycles. Via MiXCR, TCRdb re-called the 5' RACE reads, giving one row per CDR3 protein. This table holds under 2 million distinct CDR3 sequences, almost 35% found once. Sequencing was carried out using blood. The chain recombines TRBV5-1 with TRBJ2-3; 7 bases are a match to TRBD2. This clonotype was obtained from a woman aged 25-40 years in good health. The CDR3 DNA reads as TGCGCCAGCGGCTCAGGATTGGACCTCGAGCGGGGCCGCACAGATACGCAGTATTTT. Translating gives CASGSGLDLERGRTDTQYF.